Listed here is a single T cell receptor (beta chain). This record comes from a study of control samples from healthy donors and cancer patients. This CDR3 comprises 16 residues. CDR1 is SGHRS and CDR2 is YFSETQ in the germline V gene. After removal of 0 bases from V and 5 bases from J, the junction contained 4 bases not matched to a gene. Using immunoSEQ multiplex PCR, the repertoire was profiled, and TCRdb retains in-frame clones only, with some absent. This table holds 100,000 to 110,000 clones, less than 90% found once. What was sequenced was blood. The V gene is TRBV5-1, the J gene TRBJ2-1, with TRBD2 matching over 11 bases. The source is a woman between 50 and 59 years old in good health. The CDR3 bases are TGCGCCAGCAGCTTGGCTAGCGGGGGGCTTCACAATGAGCAGTTCTTC. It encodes CASSLASGGLHNEQFF.